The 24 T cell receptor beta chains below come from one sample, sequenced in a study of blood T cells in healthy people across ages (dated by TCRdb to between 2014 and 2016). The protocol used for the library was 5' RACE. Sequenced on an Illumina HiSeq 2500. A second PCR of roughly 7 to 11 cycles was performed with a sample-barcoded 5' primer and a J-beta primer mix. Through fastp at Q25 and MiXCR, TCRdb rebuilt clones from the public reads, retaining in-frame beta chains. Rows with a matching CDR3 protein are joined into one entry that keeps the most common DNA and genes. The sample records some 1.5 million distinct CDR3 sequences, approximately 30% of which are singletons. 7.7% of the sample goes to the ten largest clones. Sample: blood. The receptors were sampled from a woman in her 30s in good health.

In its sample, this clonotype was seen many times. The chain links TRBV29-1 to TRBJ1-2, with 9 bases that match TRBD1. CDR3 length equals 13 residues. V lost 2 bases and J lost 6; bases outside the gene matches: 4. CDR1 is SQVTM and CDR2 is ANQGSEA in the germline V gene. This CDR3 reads CSVESRTGDGYTF. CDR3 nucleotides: TGCAGCGTTGAAAGTAGGACAGGGGATGGCTACACCTTC.

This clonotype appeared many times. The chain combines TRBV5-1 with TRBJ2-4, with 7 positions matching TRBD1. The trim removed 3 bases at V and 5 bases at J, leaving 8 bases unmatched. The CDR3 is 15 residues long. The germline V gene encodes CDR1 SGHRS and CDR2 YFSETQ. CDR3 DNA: TGCGCCAGCAGCTCTAACCCCGGGACAGAAAACATTCAGTACTTC. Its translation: CASSSNPGTENIQYF.

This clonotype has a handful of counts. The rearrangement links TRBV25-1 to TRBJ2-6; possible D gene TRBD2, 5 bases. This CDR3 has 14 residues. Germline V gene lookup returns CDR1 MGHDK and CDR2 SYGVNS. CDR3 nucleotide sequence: TGTCCCCCCGGGATAGTCTCTGGGGCCAACGTCCTGACTTTC. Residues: CPPGIVSGANVLTF.

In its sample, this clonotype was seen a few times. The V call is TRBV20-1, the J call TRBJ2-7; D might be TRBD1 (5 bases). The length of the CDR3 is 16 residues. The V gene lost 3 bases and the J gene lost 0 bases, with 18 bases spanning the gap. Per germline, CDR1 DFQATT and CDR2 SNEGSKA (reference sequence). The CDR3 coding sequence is TGCAGTGCTAGCCCCCCTGACAGCCTAACCTCCTACGAGCAGTACTTC. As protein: CSASPPDSLTSYEQYF.

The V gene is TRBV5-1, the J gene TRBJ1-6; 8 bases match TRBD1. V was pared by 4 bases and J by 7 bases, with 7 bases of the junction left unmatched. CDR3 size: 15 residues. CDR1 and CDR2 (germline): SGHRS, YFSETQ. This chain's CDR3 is CASSEWTGINSPLHF. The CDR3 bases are TGCGCCAGCAGCGAATGGACAGGGATCAATTCACCCCTCCACTTT. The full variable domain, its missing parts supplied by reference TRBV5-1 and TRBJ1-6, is KAGVTQTPRYLIKTRGQQVTLSCSPISGHRSVSWYQQTPGQGLQFLFEYFSETQRNKGNFPGRFSGRQFSNSRSEMNVSTLELGDSALYLCASSEWTGINSPLHFGNGTRLTVT.

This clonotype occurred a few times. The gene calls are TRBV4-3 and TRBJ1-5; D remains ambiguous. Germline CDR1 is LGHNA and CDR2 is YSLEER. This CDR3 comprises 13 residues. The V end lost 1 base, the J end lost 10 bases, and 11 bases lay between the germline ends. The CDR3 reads CASSQGTTNPQHF. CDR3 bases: TGCGCCAGCAGCCAAGGGACCACTAACCCCCAGCATTTT.

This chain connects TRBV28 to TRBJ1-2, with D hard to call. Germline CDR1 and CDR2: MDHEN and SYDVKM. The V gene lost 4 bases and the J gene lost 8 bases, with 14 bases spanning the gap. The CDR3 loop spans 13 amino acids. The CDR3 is CASSSPGRAGYTF. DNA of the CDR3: TGTGCCAGCAGTTCTCCGGGTCGAGCCGGCTACACCTTC.

The CDR3 is CASSFEGGTITEAFF. The CDR3 nucleotides are TGTGCCAGCAGCTTTGAGGGGGGCACGATTACTGAAGCTTTCTTT. This chain links TRBV7-2 with TRBJ1-1; a weak D match, TRBD1 (6 bases). The CDR3 runs to 15 residues. The germline V gene encodes CDR1 SGHTA and CDR2 FQGNSA. V lost 3 bases and J 5 bases, leaving 16 bases between the germline ends.

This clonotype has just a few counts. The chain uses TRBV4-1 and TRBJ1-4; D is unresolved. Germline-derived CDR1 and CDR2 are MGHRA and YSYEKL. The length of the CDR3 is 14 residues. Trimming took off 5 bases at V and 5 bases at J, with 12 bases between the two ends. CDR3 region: CASSSGPNNEKLFF. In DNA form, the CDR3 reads TGCGCCAGCAGCTCCGGGCCCAACAATGAAAAACTGTTTTTT.

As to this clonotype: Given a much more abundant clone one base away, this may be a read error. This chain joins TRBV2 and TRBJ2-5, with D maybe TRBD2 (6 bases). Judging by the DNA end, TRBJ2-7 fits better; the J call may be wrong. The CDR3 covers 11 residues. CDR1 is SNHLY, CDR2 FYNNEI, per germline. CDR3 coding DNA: TGTGCCAGCAGGGAGGGAATCGAGCAGTACTTC. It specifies CASREGIEQYF.

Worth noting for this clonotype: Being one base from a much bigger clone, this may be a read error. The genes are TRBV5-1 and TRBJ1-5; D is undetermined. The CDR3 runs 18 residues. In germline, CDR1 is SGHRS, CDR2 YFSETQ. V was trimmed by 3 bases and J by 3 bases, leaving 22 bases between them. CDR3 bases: TGCGCCAGCAGCTCCTATTGTAGGCAGAGACCAATCAATCAGCCCCAGCATTTT. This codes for CASSSYCRQRPINQPQHF.

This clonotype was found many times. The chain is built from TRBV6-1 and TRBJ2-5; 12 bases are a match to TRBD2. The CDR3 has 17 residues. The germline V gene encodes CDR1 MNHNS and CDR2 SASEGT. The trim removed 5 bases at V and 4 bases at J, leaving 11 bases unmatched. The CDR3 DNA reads TGTGCCAGCAGTAAGGCTAGCGGGGGGGGAACGAGAGAGACCCAGTACTTC. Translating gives CASSKASGGGTRETQYF.

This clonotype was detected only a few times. The CDR3 nucleotides read TGTGCCAGCAGCCGCGCACTCACAGATACGCAGTATTTT. Amino acid sequence: CASSRALTDTQYF. V gene TRBV7-9 combines with J gene TRBJ2-3, with unresolved D. CDR3 length: 13 amino acids. Trimming took off 5 bases at V and 2 bases at J, with 8 bases between the two ends. CDR1 is SEHNR, CDR2 FQNEAQ, per germline (reference sequence).

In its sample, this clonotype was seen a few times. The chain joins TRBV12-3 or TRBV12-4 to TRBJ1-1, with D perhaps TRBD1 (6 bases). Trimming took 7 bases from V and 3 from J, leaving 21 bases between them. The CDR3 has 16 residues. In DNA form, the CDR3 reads TGTGCCAGCAACAATCCCACGGGGGGGGCGGACACTGAAGCTTTCTTT. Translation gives CASNNPTGGADTEAFF.

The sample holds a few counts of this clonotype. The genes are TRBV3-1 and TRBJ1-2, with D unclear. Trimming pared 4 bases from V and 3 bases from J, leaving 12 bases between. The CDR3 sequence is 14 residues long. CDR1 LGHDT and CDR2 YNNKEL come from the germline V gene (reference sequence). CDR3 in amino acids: CASSPGSDDYGYTF. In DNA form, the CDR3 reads TGTGCCAGCAGCCCTGGTAGTGATGACTATGGCTACACCTTC.

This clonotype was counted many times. The CDR3 region is CASTPSSSYEQYF. CDR3 bases: TGTGCCAGCACCCCCAGCAGCTCCTACGAGCAGTACTTC. This rearrangement joins TRBV7-2 to TRBJ2-7; D unclear. The CDR3 has 13 amino acids. Germline values: CDR1 SGHTA, CDR2 FQGNSA. The ends were cut back, 7 bases at V and 0 bases at J, with 10 bases in the middle.

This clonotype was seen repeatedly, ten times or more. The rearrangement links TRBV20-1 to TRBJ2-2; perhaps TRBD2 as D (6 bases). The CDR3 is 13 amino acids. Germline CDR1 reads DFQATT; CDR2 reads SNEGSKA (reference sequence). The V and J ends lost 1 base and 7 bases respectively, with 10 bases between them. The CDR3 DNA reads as TGCAGTGCTAGAGCTGGGGGGTACGGGGAGCTGTTTTTT. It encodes CSARAGGYGELFF.

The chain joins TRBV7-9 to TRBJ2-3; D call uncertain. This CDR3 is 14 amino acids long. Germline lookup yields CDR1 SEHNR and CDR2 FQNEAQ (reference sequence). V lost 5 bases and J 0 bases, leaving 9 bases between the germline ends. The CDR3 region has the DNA TGTGCCAGCAGCGACTCGGAAAGCACAGATACGCAGTATTTT. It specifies CASSDSESTDTQYF.

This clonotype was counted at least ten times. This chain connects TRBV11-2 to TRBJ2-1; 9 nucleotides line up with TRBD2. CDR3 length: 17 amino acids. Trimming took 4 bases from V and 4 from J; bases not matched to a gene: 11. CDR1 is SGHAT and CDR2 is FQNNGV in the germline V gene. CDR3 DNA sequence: TGTGCCAGCAGCTACCGAAGGGCGACTAGCGGATACAATGAGCAGTTCTTC. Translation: CASSYRRATSGYNEQFF.

The CDR3 nucleotides read TGTGCCAGCAGCCGGAAGGGACAAAGCAATCAGCCCCAGCATTTT. It encodes CASSRKGQSNQPQHF. This chain links TRBV12-3 or TRBV12-4 with TRBJ1-5; D possibly corresponds to TRBD1 (6 bases). The CDR3 spans 15 residues. V shed 6 bases and J shed 1 base, with 13 bases lying between them.

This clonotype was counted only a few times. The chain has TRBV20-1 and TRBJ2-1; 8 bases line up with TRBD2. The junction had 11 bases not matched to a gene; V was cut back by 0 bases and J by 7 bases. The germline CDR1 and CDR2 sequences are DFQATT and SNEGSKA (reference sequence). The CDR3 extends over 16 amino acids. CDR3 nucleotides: TGCAGTGCTAGAGATCACGCGAGACTAGCGAGGAATGAGCAGTTCTTC. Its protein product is CSARDHARLARNEQFF.

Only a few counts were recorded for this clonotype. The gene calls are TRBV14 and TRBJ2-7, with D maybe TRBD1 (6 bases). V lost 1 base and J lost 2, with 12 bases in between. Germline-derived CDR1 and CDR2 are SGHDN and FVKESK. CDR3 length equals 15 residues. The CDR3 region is CASSQGGTPTYEQYF. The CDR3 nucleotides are TGTGCCAGCAGCCAAGGGGGGACACCCACCTACGAGCAGTACTTC.

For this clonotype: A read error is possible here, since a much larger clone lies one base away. CDR3 protein: CATGRVGGANNEQFF. The CDR3, as DNA: TGTGCCACCGGCAGAGTCGGAGGGGCCAACAATGAGCAGTTCTTC. V usage is TRBV15 and J usage is TRBJ2-1; a possible D gene is TRBD2 (6 bases). This CDR3 comprises 15 residues. The germline CDR1 and CDR2 sequences are LNHNV and YYDKDF (reference sequence).

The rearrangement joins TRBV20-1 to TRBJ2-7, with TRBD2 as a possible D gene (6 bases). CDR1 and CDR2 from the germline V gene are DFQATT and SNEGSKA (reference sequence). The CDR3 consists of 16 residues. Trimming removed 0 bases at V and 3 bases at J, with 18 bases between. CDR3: CSARDRVTGDFYEQYF. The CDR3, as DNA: TGCAGTGCTAGAGATCGAGTGACGGGGGACTTCTACGAGCAGTACTTC.